Below, 29 T cell receptor beta chains from the same sample are listed, as sequenced in a study of response to subunit inactivated influenza vaccine. One entry per CDR3 protein results from TCRdb running MiXCR on the RT-PCR reads. The sample records some 300,000 distinct CDR3 sequences, over 20% being singletons. The sequencing used PBMCs from blood, collected 21 months after vaccination. These receptors came from a man aged 50 to 69 who received an inactivated influenza vaccine.

This clonotype was seen a few times. The rearrangement joins TRBV6-1 to TRBJ1-5; D not resolved. The germline V and J ends were trimmed by 2 bases and 11 bases, with 13 bases remaining between them. The CDR3 has 13 amino acids. Germline CDR1 reads MNHNS; CDR2 reads SASEGT. CDR3 loop: CASSESLDWTQHF. The CDR3 nucleotides read TGTGCCAGCAGTGAATCTCTAGATTGGACCCAGCATTTT.

This clonotype was seen at least ten times. The CDR3 region has the DNA TGTGCCAGCACGCGGGCCCAGCTAAGGGATAGCAATCAGCCCCAGCATTTT. Protein sequence: CASTRAQLRDSNQPQHF. This sequence joins TRBV2 and TRBJ1-5; D unresolved. Germline values: CDR1 SNHLY, CDR2 FYNNEI. V was shortened by 7 bases and J by 0 bases, with 19 bases between the two germline ends. CDR3 length: 17 residues.

This clonotype came up many times. The chain carries TRBV3-1 and TRBJ1-5, with D hard to call. Germline CDR1 is LGHDT and CDR2 is YNNKEL (reference sequence). CDR3 length: 14 residues. Trimming pared 1 base from V and 3 bases from J, leaving 7 bases between. The CDR3 DNA is TGTGCCAGCAGCCAAGTGGGGTCCAATCAGCCCCAGCATTTT. Protein sequence: CASSQVGSNQPQHF.

The genes are TRBV2 and TRBJ2-2; 9 bases line up with TRBD1. The CDR3 is made up of 16 amino acids. V trimming: 6 bases; J trimming: 5 bases; junction bases outside the gene matches: 10. Germline loops: CDR1 SNHLY, CDR2 FYNNEI. CDR3 protein: CASRKPGQGVTGELFF. As DNA, the CDR3 is TGTGCCAGCAGGAAACCGGGACAGGGTGTAACCGGGGAGCTGTTTTTT. The full variable domain, with the rest looked up from reference TRBV2 and TRBJ2-2, is EPEVTQTPSHQVTQMGQEVILRCVPISNHLYFYWYRQILGQKVEFLVSFYNNEISEKSEIFDDQFSVERPDGSNFTLKIRSTKLEDSAMYFCASRKPGQGVTGELFFGEGSRLTVL.

J is TRBJ1-5 and V is TRBV6-1, with TRBD1 matching over 7 bases. The CDR3 is made up of 16 amino acids. Germline V gene sequence: CDR1 MNHNS, CDR2 SASEGT. The V segment lost 6 bases and the J segment 7 bases; nucleotides outside the gene matches: 15. The CDR3 DNA reads as TGTGCCAGCAGATGGGGGGGGACAGAAACGGGCCAGCCCCAGCATTTT. Its protein is CASRWGGTETGQPQHF.

This clonotype has a count of ten or more. The chain has TRBV9 and TRBJ1-2, with 8 bases aligning to TRBD1. CDR1 is SGDLS, CDR2 YYNGEE, per germline. The V gene end was trimmed by 4 bases and the J gene end by 4 bases; junction bases not matched to a gene: 6. The CDR3 is 14 amino acids. CDR3 DNA sequence: TGTGCCAGCAGCTCATCAGGGGGCTCCTATGGCTACACCTTC. This sequence encodes CASSSSGGSYGYTF.

J is TRBJ1-2 and V is TRBV7-2; TRBD1 agrees at 7 bases. The germline CDR1 and CDR2 sequences are SGHTA and FQGNSA. J gave up 5 bases and V 6 bases, and 9 bases lay outside the gene matches. The CDR3 extends over 14 amino acids. The CDR3 is CASRPGQGVYGYTF. For the CDR3, the DNA is TGTGCCAGCAGGCCGGGTCAGGGGGTGTATGGCTACACCTTC.

This clonotype was detected only a few times. The chain links TRBV24-1 to TRBJ1-5; the D is unclear. Trimming stripped 0 bases from V and 11 bases from J, with 10 bases between. The CDR3 consists of 13 residues. Germline values: CDR1 KGHDR, CDR2 SFDVKD. This chain's CDR3 is CATSDLSGMAQHF. The CDR3 DNA is TGTGCCACCAGTGATTTGTCGGGTATGGCCCAGCATTTT.

The rearrangement joins TRBV25-1 to TRBJ1-2; 7 nucleotides match TRBD1. Germline-derived CDR1 and CDR2 are MGHDK and SYGVNS. J was trimmed by 4 bases and V by 6 bases; bases with no gene match: 2. The CDR3 length is 12 residues. The CDR3 here is CASRGQPYGYTF. The CDR3 DNA reads TGTGCCAGCAGGGGACAGCCCTATGGCTACACCTTC.

This clonotype was seen only a few times. V gene TRBV28 combines with J gene TRBJ2-7; maybe TRBD2 (6 bases). The V and J ends lost 6 bases and 4 bases respectively, with 10 bases between them. This CDR3 spans 12 amino acids. Germline V gene data show CDR1 as MDHEN and CDR2 as SYDVKM. CDR3 region: CASSRRDYEQYF. DNA of the CDR3: TGTGCCAGCAGCAGGAGGGATTACGAGCAGTACTTC.

The genes are TRBV24-1 and TRBJ2-7, with 8 bases fitting TRBD2. Germline-derived CDR1 and CDR2 are KGHDR and SFDVKD. V dropped 5 bases and J dropped 3; count of bases not matched to a gene: 14. This CDR3 is built from 17 residues. CDR3 DNA sequence: TGTGCCACCAGTGGGCCCAGTAGCAGCGGGGGCCTCTACGAGCAGTACTTC. This sequence encodes CATSGPSSSGGLYEQYF.

This clonotype was picked up a small number of times. This sequence joins TRBV10-3 and TRBJ1-3; D not certain. CDR3 length: 16 residues. V gave up 0 bases and J gave up 4 bases, with 13 bases separating them. Germline CDR1 is ENHRY and CDR2 is SYGVKD. The CDR3 loop is CAISESSPDPGNTIYF. As DNA, the CDR3 is TGTGCCATCAGTGAGTCGTCCCCAGACCCAGGAAACACCATATATTTT.

This chain connects TRBV5-1 to TRBJ1-6; 8 nucleotides align to TRBD1. In germline, CDR1 is SGHRS, CDR2 YFSETQ. The CDR3 totals 14 residues. V shed 7 bases and J 10 bases; nucleotides not matched to a gene: 10. The CDR3 reads CASQARTGSSPLHF. The CDR3 coding sequence is TGCGCCAGCCAGGCCCGGACAGGGTCGTCACCCCTCCACTTT.

The chain uses TRBV11-2 and TRBJ1-2; possibly TRBD1 for D (5 bases). Germline loops: CDR1 SGHAT, CDR2 FQNNGV. V was cut by 0 bases and J by 0 bases, with 11 bases left in between. The CDR3 extends over 16 amino acids. Here the CDR3 DNA reads TGTGCCAGCAGCTTAGATCTCGGGGGAGCTAACTATGGCTACACCTTC. Translating it yields CASSLDLGGANYGYTF.

This sequence joins TRBV20-1 and TRBJ2-1; TRBD1 matches 7 bases. CDR1 and CDR2 (germline): DFQATT, SNEGSKA (reference sequence). The CDR3 is 13 amino acids. V was pared by 3 bases and J by 5 bases, with 4 bases of the junction left unmatched. CDR3 region: CSARNRGHNEQFF. The CDR3 DNA is TGCAGTGCTAGGAACAGGGGCCACAATGAGCAGTTCTTC.

This clonotype was observed a handful of times. The V and J genes are TRBV2 and TRBJ2-2; a weak D match, TRBD2 (7 bases). Germline assignment: CDR1 SNHLY and CDR2 FYNNEI. There are 13 residues in the CDR3. The V gene lost 6 bases and the J gene lost 5 bases, with 10 bases spanning the gap. CDR3 region: CASRGGRTGELFF. The CDR3 nucleotides are TGTGCCAGCAGGGGGGGGCGAACCGGGGAGCTGTTTTTT.

This clonotype was found a few times. The V and J genes are TRBV12-3 or TRBV12-4 and TRBJ1-5; D unresolved. The CDR3 is 15 amino acids. Trimming took 4 bases from V and 1 from J, leaving 11 bases between them. This CDR3 reads CASSSPGVSNQPQHF. The CDR3 DNA sequence: TGTGCCAGCAGTTCCCCCGGGGTCAGCAATCAGCCCCAGCATTTT.

This clonotype appeared a few times. The chain couples TRBV5-1 to TRBJ2-7; 10 bases fit TRBD2. V shed 1 base and J 6 bases; nucleotides not matched to a gene: 1. CDR1 and CDR2 from the germline V gene are SGHRS and YFSETQ. This CDR3 is 13 amino acids long. The CDR3 nucleotides are TGCGCCAGCAGCTTGACTAGCGGGATCGAGCAGTACTTC. Amino acids: CASSLTSGIEQYF.

This chain connects TRBV4-3 to TRBJ1-1; a possible D gene is TRBD1 (6 bases). The CDR3 loop spans 16 amino acids. Trimming shortened V by 1 base and J by 0 bases, and 12 bases separated the two germline ends. The germline gives CDR1 LGHNA, CDR2 YSLEER. The CDR3, as DNA: TGCGCCAGCAGCCAAGTGGGGGGGGGCCTGAACACTGAAGCTTTCTTT. It translates to CASSQVGGGLNTEAFF.

This clonotype has ten or more counts. V gene TRBV5-5 combines with J gene TRBJ1-5; tentatively, D is TRBD1 (5 bases). The length of the CDR3 is 18 residues. The germline CDR1 and CDR2 sequences are SGHKS and YYEKEE (reference sequence). V dropped 0 bases and J dropped 0 bases, with 16 bases sitting between them. The CDR3 nucleotides are TGTGCCAGCAGCTTGGGGGTCGGACAAAGATATAGCAATCAGCCCCAGCATTTT. Translation gives CASSLGVGQRYSNQPQHF.

Only a few counts were recorded for this clonotype. The rearrangement links TRBV6-5 to TRBJ2-7; D uncertain. Deletions cut 4 bases from V and 4 bases from J, with 14 bases between. CDR3 size: 14 residues. Germline-derived CDR1 and CDR2 are MNHEY and SVGAGI. For the CDR3, the DNA is TGTGCCAGCAGTTTATCGGCTACTTCATACGAGCAGTACTTC. Translated: CASSLSATSYEQYF.

A few counts support this clonotype. The V and J genes are TRBV4-2 and TRBJ2-1; possibly TRBD1 or TRBD2 for D (6 bases each). Germline CDR1 and CDR2: LGHNA and YNFKEQ. Trimming stripped 0 bases from V and 6 bases from J, with 12 bases between. CDR3 length: 15 residues. CDR3 amino acids: CASSQDGRGGNEQFF. The CDR3, as DNA: TGTGCCAGCAGCCAAGACGGCAGGGGAGGCAATGAGCAGTTCTTC.

This chain joins TRBV7-2 and TRBJ2-5; 8 bases agree with TRBD2. The CDR3 contains 16 residues. V shed 5 bases and J 1 base; nucleotides not matched to a gene: 9. Germline V lookup: CDR1 SGHTA, CDR2 FQGNSA. This CDR3 reads CASSRNGGVPQETQYF. CDR3 DNA: TGTGCCAGCAGCCGCAACGGGGGGGTACCCCAAGAGACCCAGTACTTC.

The chain recombines TRBV3-1 with TRBJ1-2, with 7 bases that match TRBD1. The CDR3 runs to 13 residues. Trimming cost V 4 bases and J 10 bases; bases outside gene matches: 9. Per germline, CDR1 LGHDT and CDR2 YNNKEL (reference sequence). CDR3 sequence reads: CASSRMRDSTYTF. In nucleotides, the CDR3 is TGTGCCAGCAGCCGGATGAGGGACAGCACCTACACCTTC. Combining the CDR3 with reference TRBV3-1 and TRBJ1-2 gives the whole variable domain DTAVSQTPKYLVTQMGNDKSIKCEQNLGHDTMYWYKQDSKKFLKIMFSYNNKELIINETVPNRFSPKSPDKAHLNLHINSLELGDSAVYFCASSRMRDSTYTFGSGTRLTVV.

This clonotype has just one count. This chain connects TRBV11-3 to TRBJ1-1; D possibly corresponds to TRBD1 (5 bases). The CDR3 runs to 16 residues. Trimming removed 1 base at V and 4 bases at J, with 16 bases between. CDR1 is SGHNT and CDR2 is YENEEA in the germline V gene. CDR3 nucleotides: TGTGCCAGCAGCTTAGGGGGGAGTCGAGGAAGCACTGAAGCTTTCTTT. Protein sequence: CASSLGGSRGSTEAFF.

This clonotype was counted at least ten times. The chain is built from TRBV3-1 and TRBJ1-5; D gene ambiguous. Germline V CDR1 and CDR2: LGHDT, YNNKEL (reference sequence). The CDR3 loop spans 14 amino acids. V was clipped by 4 bases and J by 6 bases, with 13 bases between them. The CDR3, as DNA: TGTGCCAGCAGCCTCGATTCCTCACGTCAGCCCCAGCATTTT. The encoded protein is CASSLDSSRQPQHF.

This clonotype has a handful of counts. CDR3 sequence: CASTMGVVTAGEKLFF. In DNA form, the CDR3 reads TGTGCCAGCACCATGGGGGTGGTGACAGCCGGTGAAAAACTGTTTTTT. The rearrangement joins TRBV12-3 or TRBV12-4 to TRBJ1-4, with D perhaps TRBD1 (5 bases). V was clipped by 7 bases and J by 7 bases, with 22 bases between them. CDR3 length: 16 amino acids.

This clonotype has ten or more counts. This sequence joins TRBV2 and TRBJ1-5; maybe TRBD1 (5 bases). This CDR3 comprises 14 residues. Germline CDR1 SNHLY, CDR2 FYNNEI. Trimming shortened V by 5 bases and J by 0 bases, and 8 bases separated the two germline ends. The CDR3 sequence: CASSLDSSNQPQHF. DNA for the CDR3: TGTGCCAGCAGTCTCGACAGTAGCAATCAGCCCCAGCATTTT.

This clonotype has ten or more counts. The V gene is TRBV10-3, the J gene TRBJ1-3, with TRBD1 matching over 8 bases. V lost 7 bases, J lost 3 bases, and 5 bases stayed unmatched. Germline V gene sequence: CDR1 ENHRY, CDR2 SYGVKD. The CDR3 has 14 residues. Here the CDR3 DNA reads TGTGCCATCAAGGGACAGGACGGTGGAAACACCATATATTTT. Protein product: CAIKGQDGGNTIYF.